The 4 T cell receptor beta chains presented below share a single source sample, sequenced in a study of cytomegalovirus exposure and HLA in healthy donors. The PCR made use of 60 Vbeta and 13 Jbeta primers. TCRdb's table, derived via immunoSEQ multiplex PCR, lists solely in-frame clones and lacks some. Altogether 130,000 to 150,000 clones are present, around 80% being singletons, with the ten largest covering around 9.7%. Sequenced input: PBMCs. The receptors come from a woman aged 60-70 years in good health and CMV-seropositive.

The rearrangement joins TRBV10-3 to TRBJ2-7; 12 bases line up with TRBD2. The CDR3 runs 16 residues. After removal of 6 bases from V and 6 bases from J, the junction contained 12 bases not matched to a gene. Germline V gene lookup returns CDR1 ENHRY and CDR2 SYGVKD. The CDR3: CAIRSSGRAEDGEQYF. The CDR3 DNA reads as TGTGCCATCAGGTCTAGCGGGAGGGCCGAGGATGGCGAGCAGTACTTC.

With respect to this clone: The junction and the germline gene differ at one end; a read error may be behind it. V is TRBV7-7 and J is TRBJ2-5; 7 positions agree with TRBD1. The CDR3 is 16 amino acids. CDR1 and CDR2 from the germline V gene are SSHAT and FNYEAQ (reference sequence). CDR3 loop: CASSPRGPQRKETQYF. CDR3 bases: TGTGCTAGCAGCCCTAGGGGGCCACAACGTAAAGAGACCCAGTACTTC.

CDR3 bases: TGCAGCGTTGAAGACAGGGGGCGGAATGGAGAAAAACTGTTTTTT. Translated, it gives CSVEDRGRNGEKLFF. The chain links TRBV29-1 to TRBJ1-4; 8 nucleotides match TRBD1. CDR3 length: 15 amino acids. J gave up 8 bases and V 0 bases, and 8 bases lay outside the gene matches. Looked up from germline, CDR1 is SQVTM and CDR2 is ANQGSEA.

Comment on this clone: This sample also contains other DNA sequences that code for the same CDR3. In nucleotides, the CDR3 is TGCAGCGTTGATAGGGGGGAAAAACTGTTTTTT. It codes for CSVDRGEKLFF. The chain is built from TRBV29-1 and TRBJ1-4; a possible D gene is TRBD1 (6 bases). The CDR3 is 11 amino acids. From germline, CDR1 is SQVTM and CDR2 ANQGSEA. Trimming removed 3 bases from V and 8 bases from J, with 7 bases in between.